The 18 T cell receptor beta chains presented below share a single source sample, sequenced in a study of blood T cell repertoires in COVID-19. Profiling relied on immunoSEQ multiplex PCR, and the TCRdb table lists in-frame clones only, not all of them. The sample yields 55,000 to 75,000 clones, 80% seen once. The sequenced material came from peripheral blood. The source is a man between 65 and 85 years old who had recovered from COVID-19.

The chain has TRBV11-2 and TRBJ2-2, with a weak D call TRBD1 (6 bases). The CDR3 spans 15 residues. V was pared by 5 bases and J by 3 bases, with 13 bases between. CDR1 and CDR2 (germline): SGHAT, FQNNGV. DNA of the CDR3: TGTGCCAGCAGCCCGAGACAGGCTGACACCGGGGAGCTGTTTTTT. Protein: CASSPRQADTGELFF.

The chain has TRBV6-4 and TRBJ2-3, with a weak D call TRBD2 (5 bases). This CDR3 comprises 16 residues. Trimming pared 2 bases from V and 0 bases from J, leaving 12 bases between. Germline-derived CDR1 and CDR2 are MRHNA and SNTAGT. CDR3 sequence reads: CASSDRAEVSTDTQYF. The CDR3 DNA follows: TGTGCCAGCAGTGACCGCGCGGAGGTTAGCACAGATACGCAGTATTTT.

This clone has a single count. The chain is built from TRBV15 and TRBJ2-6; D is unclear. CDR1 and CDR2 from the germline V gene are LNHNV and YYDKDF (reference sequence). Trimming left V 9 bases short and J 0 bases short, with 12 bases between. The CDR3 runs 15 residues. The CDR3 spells CATGQDISGANVLTF. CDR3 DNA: TGTGCCACTGGGCAGGATATCTCTGGGGCCAACGTCCTGACTTTC.

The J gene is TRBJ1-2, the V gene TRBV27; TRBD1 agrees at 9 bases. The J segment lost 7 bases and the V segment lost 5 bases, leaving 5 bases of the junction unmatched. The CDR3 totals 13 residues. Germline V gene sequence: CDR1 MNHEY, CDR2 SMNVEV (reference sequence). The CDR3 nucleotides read TGTGCCAGCAGTAAGGACAGGGGATTTGGCTACACCTTC. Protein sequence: CASSKDRGFGYTF.

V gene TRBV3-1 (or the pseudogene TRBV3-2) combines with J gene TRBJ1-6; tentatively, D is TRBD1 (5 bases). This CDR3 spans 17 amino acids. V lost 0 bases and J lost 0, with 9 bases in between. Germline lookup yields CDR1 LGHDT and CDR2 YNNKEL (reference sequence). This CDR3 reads CASSQDQGSSYNSPLHF. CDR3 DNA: TGTGCCAGCAGCCAAGACCAGGGAAGCTCCTATAATTCACCCCTCCACTTT.

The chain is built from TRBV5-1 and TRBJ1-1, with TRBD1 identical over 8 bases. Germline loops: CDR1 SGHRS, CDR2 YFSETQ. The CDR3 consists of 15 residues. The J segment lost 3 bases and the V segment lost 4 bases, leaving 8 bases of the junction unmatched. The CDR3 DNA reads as TGCGCCAGCAGCCAGGGGGCCACATGGGACACTGAAGCTTTCTTT. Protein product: CASSQGATWDTEAFF.

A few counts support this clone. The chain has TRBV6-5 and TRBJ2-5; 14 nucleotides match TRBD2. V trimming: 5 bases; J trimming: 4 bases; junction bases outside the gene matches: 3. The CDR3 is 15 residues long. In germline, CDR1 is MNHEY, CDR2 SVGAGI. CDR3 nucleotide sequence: TGTGCCAGCAGTATGGGACTAGCGGGGGTAGAGACCCAGTACTTC. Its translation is CASSMGLAGVETQYF.

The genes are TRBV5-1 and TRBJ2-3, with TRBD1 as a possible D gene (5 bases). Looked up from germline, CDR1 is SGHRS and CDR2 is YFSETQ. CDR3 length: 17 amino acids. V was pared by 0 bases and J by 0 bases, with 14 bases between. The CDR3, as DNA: TGCGCCAGCAGCTTGGAGGGGCGATCCCCTAGCACAGATACGCAGTATTTT. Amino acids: CASSLEGRSPSTDTQYF. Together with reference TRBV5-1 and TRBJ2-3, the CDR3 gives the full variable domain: KAGVTQTPRYLIKTRGQQVTLSCSPISGHRSVSWYQQTPGQGLQFLFEYFSETQRNKGNFPGRFSGRQFSNSRSEMNVSTLELGDSALYLCASSLEGRSPSTDTQYFGPGTRLTVL.

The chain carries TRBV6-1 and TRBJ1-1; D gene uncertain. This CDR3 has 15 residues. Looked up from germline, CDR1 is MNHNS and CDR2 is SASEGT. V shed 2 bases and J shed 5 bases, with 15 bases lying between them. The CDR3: CASSEMGQAHTEAFF. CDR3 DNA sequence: TGTGCCAGCAGTGAAATGGGTCAGGCGCATACTGAAGCTTTCTTT.

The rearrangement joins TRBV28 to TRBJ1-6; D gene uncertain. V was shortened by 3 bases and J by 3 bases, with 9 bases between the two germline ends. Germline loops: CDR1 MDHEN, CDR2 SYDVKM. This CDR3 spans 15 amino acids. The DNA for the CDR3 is TGTGCCAGCAGTTTGGGCCAGATCTATAATTCACCCCTCCACTTT. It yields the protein CASSLGQIYNSPLHF.

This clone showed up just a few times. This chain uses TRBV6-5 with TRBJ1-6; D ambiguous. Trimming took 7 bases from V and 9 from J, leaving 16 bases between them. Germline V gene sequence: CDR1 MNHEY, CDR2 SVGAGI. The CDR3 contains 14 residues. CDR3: CASTARGGGSPLHF. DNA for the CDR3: TGTGCCAGCACCGCTCGGGGTGGTGGTTCACCCCTCCACTTT.

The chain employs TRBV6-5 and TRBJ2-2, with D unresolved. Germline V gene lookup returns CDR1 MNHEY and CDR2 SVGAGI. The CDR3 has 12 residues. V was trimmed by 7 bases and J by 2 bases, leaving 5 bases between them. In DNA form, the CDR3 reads TGTGCCAGCAACAGAAACACCGGGGAGCTGTTTTTT. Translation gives CASNRNTGELFF.

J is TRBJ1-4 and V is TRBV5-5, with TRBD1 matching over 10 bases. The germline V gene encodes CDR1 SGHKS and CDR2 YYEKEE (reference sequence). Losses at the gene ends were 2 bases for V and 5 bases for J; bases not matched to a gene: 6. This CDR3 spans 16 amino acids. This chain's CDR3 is CASSLIPGQGNEKLFF. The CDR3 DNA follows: TGTGCCAGCAGCTTAATACCGGGACAGGGGAATGAAAAACTGTTTTTT.

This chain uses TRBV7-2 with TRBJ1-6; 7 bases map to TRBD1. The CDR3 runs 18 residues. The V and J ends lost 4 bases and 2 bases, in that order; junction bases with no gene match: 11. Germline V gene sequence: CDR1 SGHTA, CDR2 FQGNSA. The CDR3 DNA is TGTGCCAGCAGCTCCCAGTCGAACAGGGGCGCCTATAATTCACCCCTCCACTTT. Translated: CASSSQSNRGAYNSPLHF. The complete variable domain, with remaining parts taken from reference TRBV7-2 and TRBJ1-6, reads GAGVSQSPSNKVTEKGKDVELRCDPISGHTALYWYRQSLGQGLEFLIYFQGNSAPDKSGLPSDRFSAERTGGSVSTLTIQRTQQEDSAVYLCASSSQSNRGAYNSPLHFGNGTRLTVT.

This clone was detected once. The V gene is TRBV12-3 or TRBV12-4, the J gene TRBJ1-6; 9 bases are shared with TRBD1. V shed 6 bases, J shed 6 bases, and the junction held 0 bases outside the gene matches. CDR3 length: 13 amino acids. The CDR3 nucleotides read TGTGCCAGCAGGACAGGGGGTAATTCACCCCTCCACTTT. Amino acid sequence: CASRTGGNSPLHF.

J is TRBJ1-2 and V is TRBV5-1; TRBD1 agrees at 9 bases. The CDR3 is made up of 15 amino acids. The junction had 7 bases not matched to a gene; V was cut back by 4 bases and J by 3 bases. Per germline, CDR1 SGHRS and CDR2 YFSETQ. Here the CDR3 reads CASSVGTGWDYGYTF. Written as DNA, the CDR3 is TGCGCCAGCAGCGTCGGGACAGGGTGGGACTATGGCTACACCTTC.

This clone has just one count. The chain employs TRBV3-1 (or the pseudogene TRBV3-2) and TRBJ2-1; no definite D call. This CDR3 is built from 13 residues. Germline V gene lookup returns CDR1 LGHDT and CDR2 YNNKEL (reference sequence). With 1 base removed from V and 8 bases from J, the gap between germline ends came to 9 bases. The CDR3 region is CASSQARADEQFF. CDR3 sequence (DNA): TGTGCCAGCAGCCAAGCCCGCGCGGATGAGCAGTTCTTC.

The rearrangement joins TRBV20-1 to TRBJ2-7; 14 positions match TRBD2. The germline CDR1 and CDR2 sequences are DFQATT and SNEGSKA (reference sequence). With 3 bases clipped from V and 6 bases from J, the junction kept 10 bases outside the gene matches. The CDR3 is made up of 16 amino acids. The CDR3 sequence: CSASGQTSGRAGEQYF. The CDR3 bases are TGCAGTGCTAGTGGACAGACTAGCGGGAGGGCCGGCGAGCAGTACTTC.